This TCR beta chain is from a study of siplizumab effects on memory and regulatory T cells. Study-level results: No more than a minor fraction of alloreactive clones could be traced back to unstimulated subsets. The diversity of naive T cells seemed greater than that of memory cells, and their alloresponse contribution seemed major. Naive-or-memory phenotypes were unassignable for roughly 80-96% of proliferating CD4+ or CD8+ clones. With siplizumab, Treg-derived clones averaged around 69% of mappable alloreactive CD4+ clones, versus 26.9% in controls.

To note about this clone: Antigen: not known.

Clones were read by immunoSEQ multiplex PCR, and TCRdb kept only the in-frame ones, dropping some. The profile shows some 97,000 clones, around 92% of them singletons. This sequence was found in a human donor in good health. Input material: CD4+ T cells sorted from blood.

CDR3 amino acids: CASSQDRVGARRDTQYF. The CDR3 region has the DNA TGTGCCAGCAGCCAAGATCGGGTTGGGGCCCGTAGAGATACGCAGTATTTT. The chain employs TRBV14 and TRBJ2-3, with D perhaps matching TRBD1 (5 bases). CDR3 size: 17 residues. V shed 0 bases and J shed 5 bases, with 18 bases lying between them. Germline V gene data show CDR1 as SGHDN and CDR2 as FVKESK.